The sequence of this T cell receptor beta chain was determined in a study of ipilimumab plus nivolumab after autologous stem cell transplantation. Ipilimumab, 1 mg/kg, started 14 to 28 days after autologous transplant. This clone was recorded only once. Profiling relied on immunoSEQ multiplex PCR, and the TCRdb table lists in-frame clones only, not all of them. The sample holds some 87,000 clones, approximately 86% seen once. Trimming removed 7 bases from V and 3 bases from J; junction bases left unmatched: 5. Germline lookup yields CDR1 SNHLY and CDR2 FYNNEI. The CDR3 is 14 amino acids. The chain joins TRBV2 to TRBJ1-3, with 8 bases aligning to TRBD1. The sequence came from a male donor with diffuse large B-cell lymphoma. The sequencing here drew on PBMCs, taken in a trial of ipilimumab plus nivolumab as post-transplant consolidation. The CDR3 loop reads CASNQGASGNTIYF. In DNA, the CDR3 is TGTGCCAGCAACCAGGGGGCGAGTGGAAACACCATATATTTT.